The 18 T cell receptor beta chains listed next were all sequenced from one sample in a study of T cell repertoires in cytomegalovirus infection. In TCRdb, the reads were re-called with MiXCR into one record per CDR3 protein. Among some 180,000 distinct CDR3 sequences listed, roughly 19% were seen once. The sample taken for sequencing was PBMCs. Source of these receptors: a human donor in good health (CMV status not recorded). Some clones in this sample may be carry-over from other donors' samples.

This sequence joins TRBV7-2 and TRBJ1-2, with a possible D match to TRBD1 (6 bases). The germline V gene encodes CDR1 SGHTA and CDR2 FQGNSA. Trimming removed 3 bases from V and 8 bases from J, with 19 bases in between. The CDR3 is 15 residues long. In DNA, the CDR3 is TGTGCCAGCAGCTTGGGGGGCAGATCTCTAGCAGGCTACACCTTC. Amino acids: CASSLGGRSLAGYTF.

This clonotype was counted between two and nine times. The chain joins TRBV11-2 to TRBJ2-3, with 7 nucleotides matching TRBD1. The CDR3 extends over 13 amino acids. CDR1 and CDR2 from the germline V gene are SGHAT and FQNNGV. V lost 4 bases and J lost 5; bases outside the gene matches: 3. The CDR3 is CASSSDRLDTQYF. The CDR3 nucleotides read TGTGCCAGCAGCTCGGACAGGCTAGATACGCAGTATTTT.

The chain uses TRBV10-3 and TRBJ2-1; a weak D match, TRBD2 (5 bases). The CDR3 has 16 amino acids. Germline V gene sequence: CDR1 ENHRY, CDR2 SYGVKD. Between the trimmed V and J ends, which lost 2 bases and 1 base, there was a span of 12 bases. For the CDR3, the DNA is TGTGCCATCAGTGAGGTCCCGGAGGCATCCTACAATGAGCAGTTCTTC. Translation gives CAISEVPEASYNEQFF.

This clonotype was counted at least ten times. The chain employs TRBV11-2 and TRBJ2-5; D gene unclear. Germline lookup yields CDR1 SGHAT and CDR2 FQNNGV. The V gene lost 0 bases and the J gene lost 5 bases, with 1 base spanning the gap. The CDR3 spans 11 residues. The CDR3 loop reads CASSLDETQYF. The CDR3 DNA sequence: TGTGCCAGCAGCTTAGACGAGACCCAGTACTTC.

V usage is TRBV5-1 and J usage is TRBJ1-1; 7 bases line up with TRBD1. The CDR3 loop spans 14 amino acids. Looked up from germline, CDR1 is SGHRS and CDR2 is YFSETQ. V shed 5 bases and J 1 base; nucleotides not matched to a gene: 5. CDR3 bases: TGCGCCAGCAGACGGGACAGTGAGAACACTGAAGCTTTCTTT. Its translation: CASRRDSENTEAFF. The full variable domain, rest sourced from reference TRBV5-1 and TRBJ1-1, is KAGVTQTPRYLIKTRGQQVTLSCSPISGHRSVSWYQQTPGQGLQFLFEYFSETQRNKGNFPGRFSGRQFSNSRSEMNVSTLELGDSALYLCASRRDSENTEAFFGQGTRLTVV.

This clonotype has a handful of counts. The CDR3 region has the DNA TGTGCCAGCAGTTCCCCTGGACAGACCCAAGAGACCCAGTACTTC. This encodes CASSSPGQTQETQYF. The V and J genes are TRBV28 and TRBJ2-5; D might be TRBD1 (6 bases). CDR1 is MDHEN, CDR2 SYDVKM, per germline. The CDR3 runs 15 residues. Trimming took 4 bases from V and 1 from J, leaving 13 bases between them.

The J gene is TRBJ1-2, the V gene TRBV29-1; no clear D. Germline CDR1 and CDR2: SQVTM and ANQGSEA. The ends were cut back, 2 bases at V and 8 bases at J, with 3 bases in the middle. The CDR3 covers 9 residues. CDR3 coding DNA: TGCAGCGTTGAACCGGGCTACACCTTC. Protein product: CSVEPGYTF.

This clonotype has only a few counts. The J gene is TRBJ1-2, the V gene TRBV19, with 8 bases that match TRBD1. The CDR3 runs to 15 residues. V was pared by 4 bases and J by 2 bases, with 6 bases of the junction left unmatched. From germline, CDR1 is LNHDA and CDR2 SQIVND (reference sequence). This CDR3 reads CASSSRGRENYGYTF. For the CDR3, the DNA is TGTGCCAGTAGTAGCAGGGGGCGTGAGAACTATGGCTACACCTTC.

The V and J genes are TRBV28 and TRBJ2-5; 12 nucleotides align to TRBD2. CDR1 MDHEN and CDR2 SYDVKM come from the germline V gene. Trimming took 6 bases from V and 4 from J; bases not matched to a gene: 9. The CDR3 extends over 16 amino acids. CDR3 amino acids: CASRERLAGVGETQYF. CDR3 nucleotides: TGTGCCAGCAGGGAGAGACTAGCGGGAGTTGGAGAGACCCAGTACTTC.

This clonotype showed up many times. The chain carries TRBV10-3 and TRBJ1-6; D uncertain. Per germline, CDR1 ENHRY and CDR2 SYGVKD. With 8 bases removed from V and 4 bases from J, the gap between germline ends came to 12 bases. The CDR3 is 14 residues long. This chain's CDR3 is CAIYSGGYNSPLHF. The DNA for the CDR3 is TGTGCCATCTACTCCGGCGGATATAATTCACCCCTCCACTTT.

The CDR3: CASSVAGFGEAFF. DNA for the CDR3: TGTGCCAGCAGCGTAGCAGGGTTTGGTGAAGCTTTCTTT. The genes are TRBV9 and TRBJ1-1; tentatively, D is TRBD1 (5 bases). The CDR3 runs 13 residues. Germline V gene lookup returns CDR1 SGDLS and CDR2 YYNGEE. V dropped 0 bases and J dropped 7 bases, with 10 bases sitting between them.

This clonotype was detected a few times. The chain has TRBV4-1 and TRBJ2-2; 8 bases line up with TRBD2. The CDR3 covers 15 residues. Germline V gene lookup returns CDR1 MGHRA and CDR2 YSYEKL. Trimming removed 4 bases from V and 5 bases from J; junction bases left unmatched: 6. CDR3 sequence (DNA): TGCGCCAGCAGCCCCCAGCGGGGGAAGACCGGGGAGCTGTTTTTT. Protein sequence: CASSPQRGKTGELFF.

The chain has TRBV5-1 and TRBJ1-2; a weak D match, TRBD1 (5 bases). The CDR3 runs to 15 residues. Per germline, CDR1 SGHRS and CDR2 YFSETQ. V shed 0 bases and J shed 3 bases, with 12 bases lying between them. As DNA, the CDR3 is TGCGCCAGCAGCTTGGAGGTGACAGACTACTATGGCTACACCTTC. It specifies CASSLEVTDYYGYTF.

The chain employs TRBV28 and TRBJ2-4; D gene uncertain. Germline CDR1 is MDHEN and CDR2 is SYDVKM. This CDR3 is built from 12 residues. Trimming cost V 5 bases and J 9 bases, with 11 bases left between them. CDR3 region: CASSLFGSIQYF. The CDR3 DNA is TGTGCCAGCAGTCTTTTTGGTAGCATTCAGTACTTC.

As to this clonotype: Given a much more abundant clone one base away, this may be a read error. J is TRBJ1-1 and V is TRBV6-8; D is ambiguous. Germline V gene lookup returns CDR1 MNHGY and CDR2 SAAAGT. The CDR3 is made up of 14 amino acids. CDR3: CGSRSSGVNTEAFF. CDR3 DNA: TGTGGCAGCAGATCAAGTGGGGTGAACACTGAAGCTTTCTTT.

This clonotype was counted ten times or more. The chain recombines TRBV7-2 with TRBJ2-1, with a weak D call TRBD2 (5 bases). Germline CDR1 and CDR2: SGHTA and FQGNSA. This CDR3 spans 15 amino acids. Deletions cut 0 bases from V and 6 bases from J, with 12 bases between. The CDR3 spells CASSLAAIAINEQFF. CDR3 in DNA: TGTGCCAGCAGCTTAGCGGCGATAGCGATCAATGAGCAGTTCTTC.

This clonotype was detected many times. The chain is built from TRBV7-8 and TRBJ2-7; TRBD1 matches at 7 bases. The junction had 7 bases not matched to a gene; V was cut back by 4 bases and J by 4 bases. CDR1 is SGHVS and CDR2 is FQNEAQ in the germline V gene. The CDR3 runs to 14 residues. CDR3 bases: TGTGCCAGCAGCTCTTGGGACAGAAGGTACGAGCAGTACTTC. Protein sequence: CASSSWDRRYEQYF.

This clonotype was observed a handful of times. This sequence joins TRBV18 and TRBJ2-2; D assignment may be TRBD1 or TRBD2 (5 bases each). The germline V and J ends were trimmed by 8 bases and 4 bases, with 14 bases remaining between them. The CDR3 is made up of 14 amino acids. From germline, CDR1 is KGHSH and CDR2 LQKENI. CDR3 bases: TGTGCCAGCCCTCACCAGGGACCCACCGGGGAGCTGTTTTTT. Amino acid sequence: CASPHQGPTGELFF.